These 25 T cell receptor beta chains came from one sample sequenced in a study of shared clonotypes between healthy human individuals. Here immunoSEQ multiplex PCR was the method, and the copy in TCRdb shows in-frame clones only, minus some. The repertoire includes some 490,000 clones, over 75% of them detected once, and 9.5% to 15% sits in the top ten. The sample consisted of PBMCs. The receptors were gathered from a woman in her 40s in good health. Some clones in this sample may be carry-over from other donors' samples.

This clone was counted a few times. The J gene is TRBJ2-7, the V gene TRBV7-9; 10 bases align to TRBD1. With 1 base clipped from V and 5 bases from J, the junction kept 8 bases outside the gene matches. From germline, CDR1 is SEHNR and CDR2 FQNEAQ (reference sequence). This CDR3 region has 16 residues. For the CDR3, the DNA is TGTGCCAGCAGCTTAGGCTCCCGGGACAGGGGCCACGAGCAGTACTTC. Protein sequence: CASSLGSRDRGHEQYF.

This rearrangement joins TRBV10-3 to TRBJ2-2, with D possibly TRBD1 on 5 matching bases. The CDR3 runs to 13 residues. V was clipped by 3 bases and J by 7 bases, with 9 bases between them. Germline lookup yields CDR1 ENHRY and CDR2 SYGVKD. This CDR3 reads CAISEGAGGELFF. As DNA, the CDR3 is TGTGCCATCAGTGAAGGGGCAGGCGGGGAGCTGTTTTTT.

The chain uses TRBV28 and TRBJ1-5; TRBD1 aligns across 11 bases. The CDR3 has 16 residues. J gave up 5 bases and V 5 bases, and 8 bases lay outside the gene matches. Germline lookup yields CDR1 MDHEN and CDR2 SYDVKM. CDR3 DNA sequence: TGTGCCAGCAGTCCTTGGGACAGGGGGTTGTATCAGCCCCAGCATTTT. Amino acid sequence: CASSPWDRGLYQPQHF.

The rearrangement links TRBV28 to TRBJ1-1; D is possibly TRBD1 (5 bases). The V gene's germline CDR1 is MDHEN and CDR2 SYDVKM. The CDR3 runs 17 residues. V shed 3 bases and J shed 5 bases, with 22 bases lying between them. The CDR3 DNA reads as TGTGCCAGCAGTTTCCCTCGGGACTCCTATCGGAGTACTGAAGCTTTCTTT. The encoded protein is CASSFPRDSYRSTEAFF.

The chain joins TRBV5-6 to TRBJ2-7; D perhaps matches TRBD1 (7 bases). The V end lost 5 bases, the J end lost 0 bases, and 18 bases lay between the germline ends. CDR1 and CDR2 from the germline V gene are SGHDT and YYEEEE. The CDR3 runs to 16 residues. CDR3 loop: CASRSLRQGGSYEQYF. The CDR3 coding sequence is TGTGCCAGCAGAAGCCTCCGACAGGGAGGCTCCTACGAGCAGTACTTC. Looking up the rest from reference TRBV5-6 and TRBJ2-7 gives the full variable domain: DAGVTQSPTHLIKTRGQQVTLRCSPKSGHDTVSWYQQALGQGPQFIFQYYEEEERQRGNFPDRFSGHQFPNYSSELNVNALLLGDSALYLCASRSLRQGGSYEQYFGPGTRLTVT.

As to this clone: At the DNA level, this CDR3 is encoded by other sequences in the same sample as well. The gene calls are TRBV5-1 and TRBJ1-4; 8 nucleotides agree with TRBD1. V lost 2 bases and J lost 1; bases outside the gene matches: 4. The CDR3 sequence is 16 residues long. Germline lookup yields CDR1 SGHRS and CDR2 YFSETQ. The CDR3 DNA reads as TGCGCCAGCAGCTTAGGACAGGGAGTAACTAATGAAAAACTGTTTTTT. Translated: CASSLGQGVTNEKLFF. The full variable domain, rest sourced from reference TRBV5-1 and TRBJ1-4, is KAGVTQTPRYLIKTRGQQVTLSCSPISGHRSVSWYQQTPGQGLQFLFEYFSETQRNKGNFPGRFSGRQFSNSRSEMNVSTLELGDSALYLCASSLGQGVTNEKLFFGSGTQLSVL.

The chain is built from TRBV5-1 and TRBJ2-5; D uncertain. V was pared by 5 bases and J by 1 base, with 9 bases between. CDR1 is SGHRS, CDR2 YFSETQ, per germline. This CDR3 comprises 13 residues. The CDR3 DNA sequence: TGCGCCAGCAGATGGTCCGGCCAAGAGACCCAGTACTTC. It codes for CASRWSGQETQYF.

As for this clone: This sequence is one base from a far larger clone and is likely a read error. The chain recombines TRBV29-1 with TRBJ2-7; 8 positions agree with TRBD1. The germline V gene encodes CDR1 SQVTM and CDR2 ANQGSEA. V was clipped by 7 bases and J by 5 bases; unmatched bases: 16. There are 15 residues in the CDR3. CDR3 DNA sequence: TGCAGCGCGGAAAGGACAGGGAAGAGCCCCCACGAGCAGTACTTC. Protein: CSAERTGKSPHEQYF.

The chain has TRBV10-3 and TRBJ1-1; D might be TRBD1 (6 bases). This CDR3 is built from 13 residues. Trimming left V 6 bases short and J 1 base short, with 9 bases between. CDR1 and CDR2 from the germline V gene are ENHRY and SYGVKD. The CDR3 region is CAISLGQNTEAFF. CDR3 DNA sequence: TGTGCCATCAGCCTGGGACAGAACACTGAAGCTTTCTTT.

The chain uses TRBV11-2 and TRBJ1-3; unclear D gene. Trimming cost V 1 base and J 0 bases, with 10 bases left between them. The CDR3 consists of 16 residues. The germline V gene has CDR1 SGHAT and CDR2 FQNNGV. In nucleotides, the CDR3 is TGTGCCAGCAGCTTAGTTTCTCCGGGCTCTGGAAACACCATATATTTT. As protein: CASSLVSPGSGNTIYF.

Points on this clone: Given a far larger clone just one base away, this is likely a sequencing read error. The DNA of the CDR3 is TGTGCCGGCAGTGAAGAGCCAGGGGCCGATTCTGGCTATGGCTACACCTTC. This encodes CAGSEEPGADSGYGYTF. V usage is TRBV25-1 and J usage is TRBJ1-2; D may be TRBD1 (6 bases). The CDR3 spans 17 residues. Germline values: CDR1 MGHDK, CDR2 SYGVNS.

To note about this clone: Other DNA sequences in this specimen translate into the identical CDR3. The rearrangement joins TRBV20-1 to TRBJ2-7; no reliable D call. The CDR3 has 11 amino acids. V dropped 3 bases and J dropped 1 base, with 4 bases sitting between them. CDR1 and CDR2 from the germline V gene are DFQATT and SNEGSKA (reference sequence). CDR3 in DNA: TGCAGTGCTAGTGGTTCCTACGAGCAGTACTTC. Its protein is CSASGSYEQYF.

J is TRBJ2-7 and V is TRBV6-5, with D unclear. Germline loops: CDR1 MNHEY, CDR2 SVGAGI. The CDR3 loop spans 12 amino acids. V lost 6 bases, J lost 4 bases, and 10 bases lay in between. The CDR3 region has the DNA TGTGCCAGCAGCCATTCTAGGTACGAGCAGTACTTC. It encodes CASSHSRYEQYF.

The chain carries TRBV29-1 and TRBJ2-1, with D possibly being TRBD1 (6 bases). Trimming stripped 3 bases from V and 6 bases from J, with 12 bases between. The CDR3 is made up of 13 amino acids. Germline V gene data show CDR1 as SQVTM and CDR2 as ANQGSEA. Here the CDR3 reads CSVDRGEVNEQFF. For the CDR3, the DNA is TGCAGCGTTGACAGGGGTGAGGTCAATGAGCAGTTCTTC.

Comments on this clone: A far larger clone is one base from this, pointing to a likely read error. Different DNA sequences within this sample yield the same CDR3. This sequence joins TRBV27 and TRBJ2-7; possibly TRBD1 for D (6 bases). This CDR3 has 13 amino acids. Trimming removed 10 bases at V and 6 bases at J, with 19 bases between. CDR1 is MNHEY, CDR2 SMNVEV, per germline (reference sequence). CDR3 loop: CAISGHGAREQYF. The CDR3 DNA sequence: TGTGCCATCTCGGGACACGGTGCCCGCGAGCAGTACTTC.

About this clone itself: A single base is all that separates this from a far larger clone, so a read error is likely. CDR3 protein: CAIGESEAADTQYF. CDR3 nucleotides: TGTGCCATCGGTGAGTCCGAGGCCGCAGATACGCAGTATTTT. The V gene is TRBV10-3, the J gene TRBJ2-3, with D uncertain. Germline V gives CDR1 ENHRY, CDR2 SYGVKD. The CDR3 runs to 14 residues.

The chain combines TRBV5-4 with TRBJ2-3, with 11 bases aligning to TRBD2. The germline gives CDR1 SGHNT, CDR2 YYREEE (reference sequence). CDR3 length: 16 amino acids. Trimming took 4 bases from V and 2 from J; bases not matched to a gene: 6. CDR3 nucleotides: TGTGCCAGCAGCCTCCGACTAGCGGGGAACACAGATACGCAGTATTTT. Its translation is CASSLRLAGNTDTQYF.

This chain connects TRBV4-1 to TRBJ2-5; either TRBD1 or TRBD2 may supply D (5 bases each). The CDR3 totals 13 residues. The germline V gene has CDR1 MGHRA and CDR2 YSYEKL. Trimming removed 10 bases from V and 2 bases from J, with 14 bases in between. The CDR3 sequence is CATSRGPQETQYF. The CDR3 coding sequence is TGCGCCACCTCGAGGGGCCCACAAGAGACCCAGTACTTC.

This chain links TRBV5-1 with TRBJ2-2, with a tentative D call TRBD2 (5 bases). Trimming took off 2 bases at V and 0 bases at J, with 11 bases between the two ends. Germline-derived CDR1 and CDR2 are SGHRS and YFSETQ. CDR3 length equals 16 residues. The CDR3 DNA reads TGCGCCAGCAGCTTCCTTGCCGGGGCGAACACCGGGGAGCTGTTTTTT. Its translation is CASSFLAGANTGELFF.

V and J are TRBV5-8 and TRBJ1-4; D possibly corresponds to TRBD1 (5 bases). CDR3 length: 15 amino acids. Germline values: CDR1 SGHTS, CDR2 YDEGEE. V dropped 4 bases and J dropped 5 bases, with 15 bases sitting between them. CDR3 in amino acids: CASSVKGALNEKLFF. The CDR3 DNA reads TGTGCCAGCAGCGTGAAAGGGGCTTTGAATGAAAAACTGTTTTTT.

The chain joins TRBV30 to TRBJ2-5; perhaps TRBD1 as D (5 bases). This CDR3 is built from 13 residues. The V gene lost 0 bases and the J gene lost 2 bases, with 7 bases spanning the gap. Germline loops: CDR1 GTSNPN, CDR2 SVGIG (reference sequence). The CDR3 region is CAWSVGVQETQYF. DNA for the CDR3: TGTGCCTGGAGTGTAGGGGTACAAGAGACCCAGTACTTC. The full variable domain, its missing parts supplied by reference TRBV30 and TRBJ2-5, is SQTIHQWPATLVQPVGSPLSLECTVEGTSNPNLYWYRQAAGRGLQLLFYSVGIGQISSEVPQNLSASRPQDRQFILSSKKLLLSDSGFYLCAWSVGVQETQYFGPGTRLLVL.

V gene TRBV15 combines with J gene TRBJ2-1, with unresolved D. Germline assignment: CDR1 LNHNV and CDR2 YYDKDF (reference sequence). Trimming left V 2 bases short and J 6 bases short, with 20 bases between. The CDR3 is 17 residues long. For the CDR3, the DNA is TGTGCCACCAGCAGACGAACGTTTGGCGGTCGCGGCAATGAGCAGTTCTTC. Translated, it gives CATSRRTFGGRGNEQFF.

This clone was recorded only once. V gene TRBV10-3 combines with J gene TRBJ2-6; D not resolved. This CDR3 has 19 amino acids. Germline values: CDR1 ENHRY, CDR2 SYGVKD. V lost 0 bases and J 0 bases, leaving 15 bases between the germline ends. The CDR3 sequence: CAISESLLGPNSGANVLTF. The CDR3 region has the DNA TGTGCCATCAGTGAGTCGCTCCTCGGGCCTAACTCTGGGGCCAACGTCCTGACTTTC.

V is TRBV13 and J is TRBJ1-2, with unresolved D. This CDR3 region has 17 residues. The ends were cut back, 0 bases at V and 5 bases at J, with 19 bases in the middle. The germline CDR1 and CDR2 sequences are PRHDT and FYEKMQ (reference sequence). The CDR3 region is CASSLGSGGDTTYGYTF. The CDR3 DNA reads as TGTGCCAGCAGCTTAGGCTCAGGTGGGGATACCACGTATGGCTACACCTTC.

In the case of this clone: A far larger clone is a single base away, which makes a read error likely. The sample contains more than one DNA sequence encoding this CDR3. The chain recombines TRBV5-4 with TRBJ1-2, with D possibly being TRBD1 (5 bases). Germline CDR1 SGHNT, CDR2 YYREEE (reference sequence). The CDR3 runs to 14 residues. The ends were cut back, 4 bases at V and 2 bases at J, with 12 bases in the middle. DNA for the CDR3: TGTGCCAGCAGCAGGGGACCTACCAACTATGGCTACACCTTC. Translated: CASSRGPTNYGYTF.